A selection of T cell receptor beta chains follows, all from one sample in a study of blood T cell repertoires in COVID-19. Method: immunoSEQ multiplex PCR; TCRdb's copy keeps in-frame clones and lacks some. Of about 100,000 clones listed, approximately 86% are singletons. The sample consisted of PBMCs or T cells enriched from blood (not recorded which). The receptors derive from a woman aged 45-65 years who had recovered from COVID-19. The CDR3 runs from the conserved cysteine through the conserved F or W. The order of the fields is D gene, V gene, J gene, CDR3 protein. A D gene is named only where the DNA matches it firmly.

D gene: TRBD2; V gene: TRBV27; J gene: TRBJ2-1; CDR3 protein: CASSSGRELHEQFF
D gene: .; V gene: TRBV5-5; J gene: TRBJ2-1; CDR3 protein: CASGSGSRNNEQFF
D gene: .; V gene: TRBV6-4; J gene: TRBJ2-2; CDR3 protein: CASSDSWGLANTGELFF
D gene: .; V gene: TRBV6-5; J gene: TRBJ1-2; CDR3 protein: CARDPDREYNGYTF
D gene: .; V gene: TRBV19; J gene: TRBJ2-5; CDR3 protein: CASSNGGPETQYF
D gene: TRBD2; V gene: TRBV6-2/TRBV6-3; J gene: TRBJ2-3; CDR3 protein: CASSSSGSGRSTDTQYF
D gene: TRBD1; V gene: TRBV7-9; J gene: TRBJ2-4; CDR3 protein: CASSSDRGGNIQYF
D gene: TRBD1; V gene: TRBV25-1; J gene: TRBJ1-1; CDR3 protein: CASSLTGSPEAFF
D gene: .; V gene: TRBV7-3; J gene: TRBJ2-1; CDR3 protein: CASSLIISNEQFF
D gene: .; V gene: TRBV30; J gene: TRBJ2-3; CDR3 protein: CAWSGPSRDTQYF
D gene: .; V gene: TRBV11-2; J gene: TRBJ2-7; CDR3 protein: CASSVSSGYEQYF
D gene: TRBD2; V gene: TRBV5-1; J gene: TRBJ2-5; CDR3 protein: CASSPAGTSGETQYF
D gene: .; V gene: TRBV27; J gene: TRBJ1-2; CDR3 protein: CASSLARNYGYTF
D gene: .; V gene: TRBV11-2; J gene: TRBJ2-2; CDR3 protein: CASSLGRGHPTGELFF
D gene: TRBD1; V gene: TRBV27; J gene: TRBJ2-5; CDR3 protein: CASSFSIGGKETQYF
D gene: .; V gene: TRBV3-1/TRBV3-2; J gene: TRBJ2-2; CDR3 protein: CASRPTSWAGELFF
D gene: .; V gene: TRBV7-3; J gene: TRBJ2-2; CDR3 protein: CASSSSPSNTGKLFF
D gene: .; V gene: TRBV12-3/TRBV12-4; J gene: TRBJ1-1; CDR3 protein: CASREEANTEAFF
D gene: .; V gene: TRBV7-9; J gene: TRBJ2-7; CDR3 protein: CASSHLDSYEQYF
D gene: TRBD1; V gene: TRBV6-5; J gene: TRBJ1-5; CDR3 protein: CASSRGGADQPQHF
D gene: TRBD2; V gene: TRBV19; J gene: TRBJ2-5; CDR3 protein: CASSIMWGGETQYF
D gene: .; V gene: TRBV7-8; J gene: TRBJ2-5; CDR3 protein: CASSLARGMTQYF
D gene: .; V gene: TRBV5-1; J gene: TRBJ2-5; CDR3 protein: CASSPSGGWKETQYF
D gene: .; V gene: TRBV9; J gene: TRBJ2-5; CDR3 protein: CASSVAQTSQETQYF
D gene: .; V gene: TRBV2; J gene: TRBJ1-1; CDR3 protein: CASTGGVGEGRRNTEAFF
D gene: .; V gene: TRBV15; J gene: TRBJ1-4; CDR3 protein: CATSSSGATNEKLFF
D gene: .; V gene: TRBV19; J gene: TRBJ2-3; CDR3 protein: CASSNNRIKDTQYF
D gene: TRBD1; V gene: TRBV7-3; J gene: TRBJ1-6; CDR3 protein: CASSQQGGNSPLHF
D gene: TRBD1; V gene: TRBV6-5; J gene: TRBJ1-5; CDR3 protein: CASMIWQGDQPQHF
D gene: TRBD1; V gene: TRBV28; J gene: TRBJ2-5; CDR3 protein: CASSFGHRDRGGQTQYF
D gene: TRBD1; V gene: TRBV11-3; J gene: TRBJ2-2; CDR3 protein: CASSNSVTGSSTGELFF
D gene: TRBD1; V gene: TRBV5-4; J gene: TRBJ2-3; CDR3 protein: CASSSRTGGFTDTQYF
D gene: TRBD1; V gene: TRBV9; J gene: TRBJ1-2; CDR3 protein: CASSPTGGGHYGYTF
D gene: TRBD2; V gene: TRBV5-1; J gene: TRBJ2-3; CDR3 protein: CASSLSGAGLAISTDTQYF
D gene: TRBD1; V gene: TRBV9; J gene: TRBJ1-2; CDR3 protein: CASSARQGAGYGYTF
D gene: TRBD1; V gene: TRBV24-1; J gene: TRBJ1-5; CDR3 protein: CATSGGGGLYSNQPQHF
D gene: TRBD1; V gene: TRBV4-2; J gene: TRBJ2-6; CDR3 protein: CASSRDLDRSGANVLTF
D gene: TRBD2; V gene: TRBV2; J gene: TRBJ2-7; CDR3 protein: CASRRTSGYEQYF
D gene: .; V gene: TRBV5-8; J gene: TRBJ1-6; CDR3 protein: CASSQRTGLSSPLHF
D gene: .; V gene: TRBV28; J gene: TRBJ1-2; CDR3 protein: CASSSFGGSTDYGYTF